This TCR beta chain is drawn from a study of shared clonotypes between healthy human individuals. General study findings and limits: Incompleteness in sorted-subset sequencing, despite large depth, was shown by rarefaction. There were few donors, and this limited the genetic and exposure-history diversity represented.

Notes on this clone: Its antigen is undetermined.

In the sorted-subset replicate PCRs, roughly 210 ng DNA, roughly 29,000 T cell genomes, was used. Authors' processing steps: Owing to the provision of junction-only sequences devoid of quality scores by immunoSEQ, filtering differed. Profiling relied on immunoSEQ multiplex PCR, and the TCRdb table lists in-frame clones only, not all of them. V, J and clone size are taken as reported in that table, and D and trimming were inferred from the DNA itself. Here the sample spans 2 million or so clones, approximately 94% being singletons. The naive CD8 population came from CD45RO-negative cells selected for CCR7, without terminally differentiated effector memory CD45RA+ cells. Sequencing used naive CD8+ T cells sorted from blood. The clonotype comes from a man between 18 and 35 years old in good health.

The CDR3 reads CASSPYLAGANTGELFF. The DNA for the CDR3 is TGTGCCAGCAGCCCTTATCTAGCGGGGGCGAACACCGGGGAGCTGTTTTTT. The genes are TRBV14 and TRBJ2-2; 10 bases line up with TRBD2. Germline CDR1 SGHDN, CDR2 FVKESK. V lost 4 bases, J lost 0 bases, and 5 bases stayed unmatched. CDR3 length: 17 residues.